This T cell receptor beta chain was sequenced during a study of shared clonotypes between healthy human individuals. Whole-study results and caveats: The sampled material consisted only of blood, and tissue repertoires are likely to differ.

Remarks on this clone: Its antigen is currently unknown. Distinct nucleotide sequences in the sample also encode this CDR3.

Original data processing: ImmunoSEQ gave junction-only sequences without quality scores, so filtering differed. Sequencing was performed with immunoSEQ multiplex PCR; in TCRdb, only in-frame clones are kept and a portion is missing. V, J and clone size derive from that table, while D and trimming were established from the DNA sequence. The repertoire has some 530,000 clones, roughly 80% of them found once; the top ten carry about 12%. Material: PBMCs. The source is a woman aged 35 to 49 in good health. Some clones in this sample may be carry-over from other donors' samples.

The CDR3 DNA follows: TGTGCCAGTAGTATAGGGGGAGCTTTGGGATACAATGAGCAGTTCTTC. Protein: CASSIGGALGYNEQFF. J is TRBJ2-1 and V is TRBV19; weak D call: TRBD2 (5 bases). V lost 1 base and J lost 4, with 14 bases in between. Germline V lookup: CDR1 LNHDA, CDR2 SQIVND (reference sequence). This CDR3 has 16 residues.